Following are 7 T cell receptor beta chains from one sample sequenced in a study of pediatric ulcerative colitis. Produced via immunoSEQ multiplex PCR; TCRdb's table is partial and in-frame only. Here the sample spans about 64,000 clones, about 90% being singletons. The sequencing input was blood. Receptor source: a boy aged 5-17 years with severe ulcerative colitis.

This rearrangement joins TRBV30 to TRBJ2-3, with D unresolved. There are 10 residues in the CDR3. Deletions cut 3 bases from V and 14 bases from J, with 12 bases between. Per germline, CDR1 GTSNPN and CDR2 SVGIG (reference sequence). CDR3 nucleotides: TGTGCCTGGAGAACCGTGAAGACGTATTTT. It translates to CAWRTVKTYF.

The chain combines TRBV19 with TRBJ1-2; 7 bases fit TRBD1. Germline V lookup: CDR1 LNHDA, CDR2 SQIVND (reference sequence). The junction had 9 bases not matched to a gene; V was cut back by 3 bases and J by 2 bases. The CDR3 runs to 16 residues. In nucleotides, the CDR3 is TGTGCCAGTAGTATGACAGGGAAGACCTTGAACTATGGCTACACCTTC. The encoded protein is CASSMTGKTLNYGYTF. Combining the CDR3 with reference TRBV19 and TRBJ1-2 gives the whole variable domain DGGITQSPKYLFRKEGQNVTLSCEQNLNHDAMYWYRQDPGQGLRLIYYSQIVNDFQKGDIAEGYSVSREKKESFPLTVTSAQKNPTAFYLCASSMTGKTLNYGYTFGSGTRLTVV.

The rearrangement uses TRBV27 and TRBJ2-1; TRBD2 matches at 9 bases. The length of the CDR3 is 15 residues. V shed 6 bases and J 4 bases; nucleotides not matched to a gene: 7. CDR1 and CDR2 (germline): MNHEY, SMNVEV (reference sequence). The CDR3 reads CASRSLAGRYNEQFF. The CDR3 DNA sequence: TGTGCCAGCAGGTCCCTAGCGGGACGATACAATGAGCAGTTCTTC.

As DNA, the CDR3 is TGTGCCAGCAGCACTTCGGGGGTAGGCGGGGAGCTGTTTTTT. Translating it yields CASSTSGVGGELFF. The rearrangement joins TRBV7-6 to TRBJ2-2, with D maybe TRBD2 (6 bases). The CDR3 sequence is 14 residues long. CDR1 is SGHVS and CDR2 is FNYEAQ in the germline V gene. V lost 5 bases to trimming and J lost 7 bases, with 14 bases between them.

V gene TRBV27 combines with J gene TRBJ1-2; D not resolved. From germline, CDR1 is MNHEY and CDR2 SMNVEV (reference sequence). Trimming took 2 bases from V and 0 from J, leaving 7 bases between them. The CDR3 has 14 amino acids. The CDR3 spells CASSLDGSNYGYTF. The CDR3, as DNA: TGTGCCAGCAGTTTAGACGGCTCTAACTATGGCTACACCTTC.

This chain connects TRBV14 to TRBJ1-2; D is uncertain. The CDR3 contains 13 residues. Looked up from germline, CDR1 is SGHDN and CDR2 is FVKESK. Trimming took 0 bases from V and 7 from J, leaving 9 bases between them. CDR3: CASSQDDRSGYTF. Here the CDR3 DNA reads TGTGCCAGCAGCCAAGACGATCGGAGTGGCTACACCTTC.

The rearrangement joins TRBV4-2 to TRBJ2-2; 9 positions agree with TRBD1. Germline lookup yields CDR1 LGHNA and CDR2 YNFKEQ. This CDR3 contains 18 residues. V shed 3 bases and J 0 bases; nucleotides not matched to a gene: 8. The CDR3 coding sequence is TGTGCCAGCAGCCAGGGACTACAGGGGGCGGCGAACACCGGGGAGCTGTTTTTT. Encoded protein: CASSQGLQGAANTGELFF.